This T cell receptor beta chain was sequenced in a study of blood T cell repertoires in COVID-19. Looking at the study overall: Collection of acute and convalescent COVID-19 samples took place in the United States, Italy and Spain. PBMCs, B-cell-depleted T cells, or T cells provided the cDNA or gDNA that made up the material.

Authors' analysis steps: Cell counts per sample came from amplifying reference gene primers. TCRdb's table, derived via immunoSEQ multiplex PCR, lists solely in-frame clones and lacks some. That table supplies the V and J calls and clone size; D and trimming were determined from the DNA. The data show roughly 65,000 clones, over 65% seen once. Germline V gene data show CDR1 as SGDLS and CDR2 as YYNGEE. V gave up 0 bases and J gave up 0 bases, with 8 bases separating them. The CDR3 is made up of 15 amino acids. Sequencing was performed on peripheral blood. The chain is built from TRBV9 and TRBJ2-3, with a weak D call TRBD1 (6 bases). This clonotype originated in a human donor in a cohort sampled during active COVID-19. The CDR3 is CASSVVGHSTDTQYF. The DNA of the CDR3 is TGTGCCAGCAGCGTAGTGGGACATAGCACAGATACGCAGTATTTT.